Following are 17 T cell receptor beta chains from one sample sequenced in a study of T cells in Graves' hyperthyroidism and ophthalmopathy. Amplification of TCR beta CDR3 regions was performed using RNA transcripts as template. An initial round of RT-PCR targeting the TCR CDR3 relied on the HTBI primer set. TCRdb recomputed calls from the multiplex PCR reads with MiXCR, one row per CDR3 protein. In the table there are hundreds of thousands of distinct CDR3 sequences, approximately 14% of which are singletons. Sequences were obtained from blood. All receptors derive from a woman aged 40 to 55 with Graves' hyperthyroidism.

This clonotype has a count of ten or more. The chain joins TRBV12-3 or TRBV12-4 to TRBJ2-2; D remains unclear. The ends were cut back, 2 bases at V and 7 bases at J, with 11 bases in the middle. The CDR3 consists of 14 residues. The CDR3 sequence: CASSLRSGGGELFF. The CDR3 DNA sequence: TGTGCCAGCAGTTTAAGGTCCGGCGGCGGGGAGCTGTTTTTT.

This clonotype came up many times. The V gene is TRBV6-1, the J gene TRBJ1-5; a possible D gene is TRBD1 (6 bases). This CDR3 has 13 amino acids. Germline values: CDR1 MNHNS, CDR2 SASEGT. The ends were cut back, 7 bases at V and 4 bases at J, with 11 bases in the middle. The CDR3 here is CASNRDPNQPQHF. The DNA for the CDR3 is TGTGCCAGCAACAGGGACCCTAATCAGCCCCAGCATTTT.

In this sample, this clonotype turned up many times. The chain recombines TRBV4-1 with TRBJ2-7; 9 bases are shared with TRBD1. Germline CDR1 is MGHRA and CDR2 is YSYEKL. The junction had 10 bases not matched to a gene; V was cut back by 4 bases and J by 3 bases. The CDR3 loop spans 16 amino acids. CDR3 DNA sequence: TGCGCCAGCAGCCGACAAGGGGGACAGGGACTCTACGAGCAGTACTTC. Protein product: CASSRQGGQGLYEQYF.

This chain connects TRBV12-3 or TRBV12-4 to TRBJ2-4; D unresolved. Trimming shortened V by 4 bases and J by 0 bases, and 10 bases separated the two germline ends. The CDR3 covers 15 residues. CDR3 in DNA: TGTGCCAGCAGTTCCTTCTCTCTAGCCAAAAACATTCAGTACTTC. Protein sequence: CASSSFSLAKNIQYF.

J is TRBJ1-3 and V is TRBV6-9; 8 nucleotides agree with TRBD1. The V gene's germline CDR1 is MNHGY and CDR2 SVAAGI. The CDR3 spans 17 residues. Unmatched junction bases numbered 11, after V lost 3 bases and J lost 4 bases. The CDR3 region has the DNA TGTGCCAGCAGTTACTTGATTGACAGGGGAGTCGGAAACACCATATATTTT. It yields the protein CASSYLIDRGVGNTIYF.

The CDR3, as DNA: TGTGCCAGCAGTGAAGAAGAATTCCCGGAGTCGGTCTACACCTTC. Protein: CASSEEEFPESVYTF. V usage is TRBV6-1 and J usage is TRBJ1-2; D is uncertain. Germline assignment: CDR1 MNHNS and CDR2 SASEGT. V shed 1 base and J shed 10 bases, with 19 bases lying between them. This CDR3 is built from 15 residues.

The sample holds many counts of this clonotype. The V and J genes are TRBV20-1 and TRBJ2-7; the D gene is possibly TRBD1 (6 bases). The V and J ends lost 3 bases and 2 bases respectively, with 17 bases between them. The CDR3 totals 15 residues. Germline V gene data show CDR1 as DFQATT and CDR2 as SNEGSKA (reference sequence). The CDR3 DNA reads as TGCAGTGCTAGGCGCCGGGACACGGGTACCTACGAGCAGTACTTC. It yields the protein CSARRRDTGTYEQYF.

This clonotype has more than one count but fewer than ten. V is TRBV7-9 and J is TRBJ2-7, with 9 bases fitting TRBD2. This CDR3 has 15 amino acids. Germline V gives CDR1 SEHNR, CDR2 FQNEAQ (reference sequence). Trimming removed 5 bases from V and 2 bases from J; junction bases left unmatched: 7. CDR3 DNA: TGTGCCAGCAGCAAGGTGGCGGGAGGGCCCTACGAGCAGTACTTC. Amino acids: CASSKVAGGPYEQYF.

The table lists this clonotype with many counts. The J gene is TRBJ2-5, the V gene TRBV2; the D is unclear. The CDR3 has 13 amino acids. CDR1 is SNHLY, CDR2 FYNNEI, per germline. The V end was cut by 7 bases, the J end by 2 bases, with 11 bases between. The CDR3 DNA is TGTGCCAGCATAGGGCCACTACAAGAGACCCAGTACTTC. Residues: CASIGPLQETQYF.

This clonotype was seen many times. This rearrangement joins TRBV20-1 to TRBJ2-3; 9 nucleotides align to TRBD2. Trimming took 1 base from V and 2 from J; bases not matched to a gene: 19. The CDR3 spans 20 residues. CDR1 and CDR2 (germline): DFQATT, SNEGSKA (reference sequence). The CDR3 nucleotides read TGCAGTGCTAGAGGCAGCAAGACTAGCGGAAGATGGGGGGCCACAGATACGCAGTATTTT. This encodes CSARGSKTSGRWGATDTQYF.

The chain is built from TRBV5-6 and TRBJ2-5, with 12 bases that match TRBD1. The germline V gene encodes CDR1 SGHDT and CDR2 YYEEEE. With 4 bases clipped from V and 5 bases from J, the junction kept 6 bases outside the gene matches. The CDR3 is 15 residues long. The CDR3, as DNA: TGTGCCAGCAGCCGCGGGACAGGGGGCTGGGAGACCCAGTACTTC. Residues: CASSRGTGGWETQYF.

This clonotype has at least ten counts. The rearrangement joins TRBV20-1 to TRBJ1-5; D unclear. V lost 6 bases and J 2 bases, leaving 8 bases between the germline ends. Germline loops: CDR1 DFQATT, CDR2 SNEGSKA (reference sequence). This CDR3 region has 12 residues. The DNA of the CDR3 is TGCAGTGCAACCCAGGGCAATCAGCCCCAGCATTTT. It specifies CSATQGNQPQHF.

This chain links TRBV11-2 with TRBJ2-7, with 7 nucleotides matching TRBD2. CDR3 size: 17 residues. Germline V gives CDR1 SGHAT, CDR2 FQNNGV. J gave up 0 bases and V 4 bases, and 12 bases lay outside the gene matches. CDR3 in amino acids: CASSSDHSGWSSYEQYF. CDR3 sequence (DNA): TGTGCCAGCAGCTCCGATCATAGCGGGTGGAGCTCCTACGAGCAGTACTTC.

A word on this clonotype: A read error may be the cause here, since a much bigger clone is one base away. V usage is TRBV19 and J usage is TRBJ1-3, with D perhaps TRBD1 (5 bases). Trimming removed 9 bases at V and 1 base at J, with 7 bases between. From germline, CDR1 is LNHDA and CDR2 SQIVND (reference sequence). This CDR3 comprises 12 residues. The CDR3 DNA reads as TGTGCCAGCAGGGAGTCTGGAAACACCATATATTTT. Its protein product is CASRESGNTIYF.

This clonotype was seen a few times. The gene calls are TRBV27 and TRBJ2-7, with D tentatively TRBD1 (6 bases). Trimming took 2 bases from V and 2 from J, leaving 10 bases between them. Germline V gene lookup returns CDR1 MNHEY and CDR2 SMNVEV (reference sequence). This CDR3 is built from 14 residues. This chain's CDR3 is CASSLGTPPYEQYF. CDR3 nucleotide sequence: TGTGCCAGCAGTTTAGGGACACCACCCTACGAGCAGTACTTC.

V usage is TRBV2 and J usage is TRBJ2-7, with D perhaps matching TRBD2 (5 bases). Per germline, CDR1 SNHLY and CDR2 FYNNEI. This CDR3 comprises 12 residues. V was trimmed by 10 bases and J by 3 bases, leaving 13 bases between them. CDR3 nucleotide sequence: TGTGCCACCCAGAGAGCGGACTACGAGCAGTACTTC. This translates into CATQRADYEQYF.

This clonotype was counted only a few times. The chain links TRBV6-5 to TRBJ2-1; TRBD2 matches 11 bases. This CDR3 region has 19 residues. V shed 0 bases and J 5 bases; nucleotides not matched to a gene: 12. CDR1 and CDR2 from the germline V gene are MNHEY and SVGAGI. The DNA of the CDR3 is TGTGCCAGCAGTTACTCCCCCCCACTAGCGGGAGTTGAGGACAATGAGCAGTTCTTC. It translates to CASSYSPPLAGVEDNEQFF.